Listed below are T cell receptor beta chains from one sample, sequenced in a study of blood T cell repertoires in COVID-19. Measured with immunoSEQ multiplex PCR; TCRdb has only the in-frame clones, and not every one. This sample has 110,000 or so clones, with 75% to 90% found just once. The sequencing input was peripheral blood. The receptors were sampled from a human donor in a cohort sampled during active COVID-19. The CDR3 runs from the conserved cysteine through the conserved F or W. The order of the fields is clone size, V gene, D gene, J gene, CDR3 protein, CDR3 DNA. D genes are given only for firm matches. Some rows have no size entry. The others give once, few or many, or a class for an expanded clone.

-	TRBV15	TRBD2	TRBJ2-2	CATSRDFASGTGELFF	TGTGCCACCAGCAGAGATTTCGCTAGCGGAACCGGGGAGCTGTTTTTT
-	TRBV4-2	TRBD1	TRBJ1-4	CASSQEGLRGPATNEKLFF	TGTGCCAGCAGCCAAGAAGGGCTTAGGGGGCCTGCAACTAATGAAAAACTGTTTTTT
-	TRBV24-1	-	TRBJ2-1	CATSDFDSNNEQFF	TGTGCCACCAGTGACTTCGACAGCAACAATGAGCAGTTCTTC
-	TRBV29-1	-	TRBJ2-3	CSVEGLSTDTQYF	TGCAGCGTTGAGGGCCTTAGCACAGATACGCAGTATTTT
-	TRBV7-9	TRBD1	TRBJ1-6	CASSLGTARGNSPLHF	TGTGCCAGCAGCTTGGGGACAGCGAGGGGGAATTCACCCCTCCACTTT
-	TRBV15	-	TRBJ2-1	CATSRPGMSNEQFF	TGTGCCACCAGCAGGCCAGGGATGTCAAATGAGCAGTTCTTC
-	TRBV24-1	-	TRBJ1-5	CATSENRVNQPQHF	TGTGCCACCAGTGAGAACAGGGTCAATCAGCCCCAGCATTTT
few	TRBV7-9	-	TRBJ2-1	CASTPVGTPNYYNEQFF	TGTGCCAGCACCCCCGTAGGGACTCCTAATTACTACAATGAGCAGTTCTTC
-	TRBV30	-	TRBJ1-1	CAWSLPEGWAVGEAFF	TGTGCCTGGAGCCTCCCGGAGGGGTGGGCTGTCGGTGAAGCTTTCTTT
-	TRBV19	-	TRBJ2-2	CASMRGSSGELFF	TGTGCCAGTATGCGGGGTTCGTCCGGGGAGCTGTTTTTT
-	TRBV5-8	-	TRBJ2-2	CAPTVRATGELFF	TGTGCCCCCACGGTCAGGGCCACCGGGGAGCTGTTTTTT
-	TRBV9	TRBD2	TRBJ2-7	CASRERETSETHEQYF	TGTGCCAGCAGAGAGCGGGAGACTAGCGAAACCCACGAGCAGTACTTC
-	TRBV11-3	TRBD1	TRBJ2-1	CASSRDRVLGNEQFF	TGTGCCAGCAGCAGAGACAGGGTCCTCGGGAATGAGCAGTTCTTC
-	TRBV2	TRBD2	TRBJ2-5	CASRTLAGETQYF	TGTGCCAGCAGGACACTAGCGGGGGAGACCCAGTACTTC
few	TRBV4-1	TRBD1	TRBJ1-5	CASSHADRVDQPQHF	TGCGCCAGCAGCCACGCCGACAGGGTTGATCAGCCCCAGCATTTT
once	TRBV7-8	-	TRBJ1-4	CASMDRGKLFF	TGTGCCAGCATGGACCGGGGAAAACTGTTTTTT
-	TRBV19	-	TRBJ2-7	CASSRDTLNYEQYF	TGTGCCAGCTCCCGGGACACCCTGAATTACGAGCAGTACTTC
-	TRBV6-1	-	TRBJ1-4	CASSESRVSGSNEKLFF	TGTGCCAGCAGTGAAAGCCGCGTTTCGGGGTCTAATGAAAAACTGTTTTTT
-	TRBV9	-	TRBJ1-1	CASSVGFRVGDEAFF	TGTGCCAGCAGCGTGGGGTTCAGGGTTGGAGATGAAGCTTTCTTT
-	TRBV28	TRBD1	TRBJ1-1	CASSLPDRGSEAFF	TGTGCCAGCAGTTTACCGGACAGGGGCTCTGAAGCTTTCTTT
-	TRBV19	TRBD1	TRBJ1-2	CASSTLGDRAEERLYTF	TGTGCCAGTAGTACCCTGGGGGACAGGGCTGAGGAGCGCCTCTACACCTTC
-	TRBV14	-	TRBJ1-3	CASSVLSGNTIYF	TGTGCCAGCAGCGTCCTCTCTGGAAACACCATATATTTT